This record looks at one TCR beta chain sequence and its context. The source of the sample is a study of T cell changes during pregnancy in multiple sclerosis. Only in-frame clones appear in the TCRdb table, and some are missing; sequencing was by immunoSEQ multiplex PCR. Altogether over 60,000 clones are present, 90% to 95% being singletons, with the ten largest covering roughly 1%. Per germline, CDR1 MGHRA and CDR2 YSYEKL. This CDR3 contains 15 residues. J gave up 2 bases and V 4 bases, and 5 bases lay outside the gene matches. This receptor was identified in a female donor with multiple sclerosis, enrolled in a pregnancy study. Sample: peripheral blood, taken in the first trimester of pregnancy. V usage is TRBV4-1 and J usage is TRBJ1-5; 7 nucleotides align to TRBD1. This CDR3 is CASSRNRGGNQPQHF. CDR3 bases: TGCGCCAGCAGCCGCAACAGGGGTGGCAATCAGCCCCAGCATTTT.